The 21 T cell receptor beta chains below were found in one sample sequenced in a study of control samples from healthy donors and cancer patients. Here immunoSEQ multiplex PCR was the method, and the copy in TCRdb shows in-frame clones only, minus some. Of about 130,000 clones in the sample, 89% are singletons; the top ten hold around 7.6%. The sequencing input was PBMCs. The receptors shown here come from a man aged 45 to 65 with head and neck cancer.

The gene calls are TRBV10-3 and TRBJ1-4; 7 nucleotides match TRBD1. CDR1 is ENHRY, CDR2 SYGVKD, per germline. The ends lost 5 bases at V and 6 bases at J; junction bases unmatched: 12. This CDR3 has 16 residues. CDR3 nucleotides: TGTGCCATCAGTTCTACTACAGGGGAAGGGGATGAAAAACTGTTTTTT. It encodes CAISSTTGEGDEKLFF.

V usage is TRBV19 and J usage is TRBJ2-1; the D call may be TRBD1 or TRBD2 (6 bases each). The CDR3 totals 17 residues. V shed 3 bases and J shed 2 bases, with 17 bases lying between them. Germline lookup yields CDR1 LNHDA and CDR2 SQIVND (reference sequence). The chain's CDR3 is CASSIGWGASPYNEQFF. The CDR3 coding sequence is TGTGCCAGTAGTATCGGGTGGGGGGCTAGCCCCTACAATGAGCAGTTCTTC.

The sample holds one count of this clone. The CDR3 nucleotides are TGCGCCAGCAGCCGGAGGGCGGGGGGATCGCCACAGTACGAGCAGTACTTC. Its protein product is CASSRRAGGSPQYEQYF. The chain carries TRBV5-1 and TRBJ2-7; TRBD2 agrees at 8 bases. This CDR3 comprises 17 residues. Germline CDR1 SGHRS, CDR2 YFSETQ. V trimming: 4 bases; J trimming: 4 bases; junction bases outside the gene matches: 16.

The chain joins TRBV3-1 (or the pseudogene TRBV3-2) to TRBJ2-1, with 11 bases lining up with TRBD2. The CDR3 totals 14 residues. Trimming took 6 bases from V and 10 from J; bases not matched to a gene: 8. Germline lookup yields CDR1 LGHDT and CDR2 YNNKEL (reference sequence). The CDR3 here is CASSRTSGYGEQFF. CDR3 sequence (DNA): TGTGCCAGCAGTCGGACTAGCGGGTATGGAGAGCAGTTCTTC.

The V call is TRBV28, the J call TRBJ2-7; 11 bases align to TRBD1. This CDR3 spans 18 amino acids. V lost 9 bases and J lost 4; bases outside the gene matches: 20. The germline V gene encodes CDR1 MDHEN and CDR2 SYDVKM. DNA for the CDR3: TGTGCCAGTACCTCTTTGAGACCCAGGGACAGGGGGGGATACGAGCAGTACTTC. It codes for CASTSLRPRDRGGYEQYF.

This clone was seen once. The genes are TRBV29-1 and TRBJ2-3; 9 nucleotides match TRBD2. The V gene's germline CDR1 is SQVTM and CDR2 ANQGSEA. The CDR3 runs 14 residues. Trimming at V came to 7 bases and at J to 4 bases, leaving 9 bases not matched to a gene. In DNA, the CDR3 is TGCAGCGGAGAAGCGGGAGGTTCGCCAGATACGCAGTATTTT. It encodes CSGEAGGSPDTQYF.

Here the CDR3 DNA reads TGCGCCAGCAGCCCGGAAGAAGAGACCCAGTACTTC. Its protein is CASSPEEETQYF. The chain recombines TRBV5-1 with TRBJ2-5; D gene uncertain. This CDR3 spans 12 amino acids. Germline assignment: CDR1 SGHRS and CDR2 YFSETQ. V lost 4 bases and J lost 3, with 7 bases in between. Full variable domain (missing parts from reference TRBV5-1 and TRBJ2-5): KAGVTQTPRYLIKTRGQQVTLSCSPISGHRSVSWYQQTPGQGLQFLFEYFSETQRNKGNFPGRFSGRQFSNSRSEMNVSTLELGDSALYLCASSPEEETQYFGPGTRLLVL.

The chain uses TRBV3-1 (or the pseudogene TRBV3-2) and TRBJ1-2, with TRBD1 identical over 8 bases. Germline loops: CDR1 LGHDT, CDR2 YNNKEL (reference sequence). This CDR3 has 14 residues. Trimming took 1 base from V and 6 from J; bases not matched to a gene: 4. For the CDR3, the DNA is TGTGCCAGCAGCCAAGCCAGGGGGCGGAATGGCTACACCTTC. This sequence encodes CASSQARGRNGYTF.

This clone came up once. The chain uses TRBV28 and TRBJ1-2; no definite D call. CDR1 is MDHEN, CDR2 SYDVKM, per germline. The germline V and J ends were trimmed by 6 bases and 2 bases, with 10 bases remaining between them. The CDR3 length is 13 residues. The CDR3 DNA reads TGTGCCAGCAGAAGACGGTTGAACTATGGCTACACCTTC. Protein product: CASRRRLNYGYTF.

The CDR3 bases are TGCAGCGTTGCCCAGGACGGCTACACCTTC. Translating gives CSVAQDGYTF. The chain has TRBV29-1 and TRBJ1-2, with D unclear. This CDR3 comprises 10 residues. Trimming removed 4 bases at V and 8 bases at J, with 8 bases between. The germline V gene encodes CDR1 SQVTM and CDR2 ANQGSEA.

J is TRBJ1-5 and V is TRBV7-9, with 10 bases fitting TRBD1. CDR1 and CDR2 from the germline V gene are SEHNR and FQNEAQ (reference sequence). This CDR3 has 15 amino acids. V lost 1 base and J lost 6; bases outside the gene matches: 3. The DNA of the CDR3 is TGTGCCAGCAGCTTAGGGACAGGGGGGACTCAGCCCCAGCATTTT. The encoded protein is CASSLGTGGTQPQHF.

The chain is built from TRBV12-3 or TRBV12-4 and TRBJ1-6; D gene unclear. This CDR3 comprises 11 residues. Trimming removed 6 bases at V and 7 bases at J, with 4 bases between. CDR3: CASSRNSPLHF. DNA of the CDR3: TGTGCCAGCAGCCGAAATTCACCCCTCCACTTT.

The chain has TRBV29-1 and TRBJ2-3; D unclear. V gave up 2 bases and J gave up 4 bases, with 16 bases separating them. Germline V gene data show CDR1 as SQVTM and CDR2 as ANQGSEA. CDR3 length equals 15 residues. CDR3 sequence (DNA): TGCAGCGTTGAACGTGATAGGAGTGCGTCAGATACGCAGTATTTT. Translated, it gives CSVERDRSASDTQYF.

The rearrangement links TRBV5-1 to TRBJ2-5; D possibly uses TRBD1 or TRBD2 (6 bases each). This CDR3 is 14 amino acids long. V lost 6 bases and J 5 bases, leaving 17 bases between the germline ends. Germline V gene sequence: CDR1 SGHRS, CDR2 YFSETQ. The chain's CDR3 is CASTTGPGGETQYF. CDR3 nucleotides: TGCGCCAGCACCACAGGGCCCGGAGGGGAGACCCAGTACTTC.

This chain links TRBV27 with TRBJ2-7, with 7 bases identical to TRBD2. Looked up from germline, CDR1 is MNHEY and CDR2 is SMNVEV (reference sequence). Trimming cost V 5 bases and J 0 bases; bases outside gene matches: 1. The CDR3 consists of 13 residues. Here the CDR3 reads CASSLAVSYEQYF. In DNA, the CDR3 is TGTGCCAGCAGTCTAGCGGTCTCCTACGAGCAGTACTTC.

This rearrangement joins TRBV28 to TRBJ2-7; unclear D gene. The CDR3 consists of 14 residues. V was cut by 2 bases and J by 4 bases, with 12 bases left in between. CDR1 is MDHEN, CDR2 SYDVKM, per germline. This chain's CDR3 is CASSLTPLGYEQYF. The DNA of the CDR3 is TGTGCCAGCAGTTTAACTCCACTGGGGTACGAGCAGTACTTC.

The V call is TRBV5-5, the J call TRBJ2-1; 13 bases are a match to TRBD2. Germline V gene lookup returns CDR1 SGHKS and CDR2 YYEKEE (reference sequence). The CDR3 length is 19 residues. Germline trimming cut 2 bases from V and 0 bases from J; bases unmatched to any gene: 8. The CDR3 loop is CASSFRLAGGPSSYNEQFF. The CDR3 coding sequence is TGTGCCAGCAGCTTCCGACTAGCGGGGGGCCCAAGCTCCTACAATGAGCAGTTCTTC.

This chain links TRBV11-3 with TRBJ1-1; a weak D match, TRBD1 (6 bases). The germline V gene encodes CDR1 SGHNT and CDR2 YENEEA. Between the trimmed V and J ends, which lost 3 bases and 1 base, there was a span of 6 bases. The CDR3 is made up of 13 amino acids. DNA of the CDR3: TGTGCCAGCAGCTTGACAGGGAACACTGAAGCTTTCTTT. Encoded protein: CASSLTGNTEAFF.

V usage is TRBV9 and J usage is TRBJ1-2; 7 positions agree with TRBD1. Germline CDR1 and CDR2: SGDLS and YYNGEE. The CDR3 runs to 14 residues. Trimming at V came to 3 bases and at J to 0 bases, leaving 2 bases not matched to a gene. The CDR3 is CASSGGTANYGYTF. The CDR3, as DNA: TGTGCCAGCAGCGGGGGGACAGCTAACTATGGCTACACCTTC.

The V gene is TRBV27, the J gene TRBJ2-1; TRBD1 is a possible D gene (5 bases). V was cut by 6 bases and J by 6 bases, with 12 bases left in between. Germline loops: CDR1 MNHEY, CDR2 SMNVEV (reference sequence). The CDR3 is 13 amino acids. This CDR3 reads CASRTAPSNEQFF. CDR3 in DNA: TGTGCCAGCAGGACAGCACCTTCCAATGAGCAGTTCTTC.

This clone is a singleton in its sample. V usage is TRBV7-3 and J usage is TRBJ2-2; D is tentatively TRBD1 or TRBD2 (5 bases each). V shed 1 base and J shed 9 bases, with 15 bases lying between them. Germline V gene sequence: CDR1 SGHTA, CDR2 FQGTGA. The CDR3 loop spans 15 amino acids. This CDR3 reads CASSLNGHGIRELFF. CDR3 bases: TGTGCCAGCAGCTTAAATGGACACGGGATCAGGGAGCTGTTTTTT.